The rows below give T cell receptor beta chains drawn from one sample of a study of a mutant IDH1 vaccine in newly diagnosed glioma. TCRdb's table, derived via immunoSEQ multiplex PCR, lists solely in-frame clones and lacks some. The sample has about 60,000 clones; 80% to 90% are singletons. No antigens are known for them. The specimen was PBMCs, collected from a glioma patient whose treatment included an IDH1 peptide vaccine. Receptors originate from a woman aged 50 to 65 with glioma. Each CDR3 is given with its conserved first and last residue. Fields, in order: CDR3 protein, CDR3 length, clone size, V gene, J gene. For some rows the clone size is stated as once, few or many, or as a class when expanded; others skip it.

CDR3: CASSLQSGNGYTF; length: 13; size: -; V: TRBV7-9; J: TRBJ1-2
CDR3: CASSGHEREAFF; length: 12; size: -; V: TRBV9; J: TRBJ1-1
CDR3: CSVLPGQSFNEQFF; length: 14; size: -; V: TRBV29-1; J: TRBJ2-1
CDR3: CASSSSYEQYF; length: 11; size: -; V: TRBV18; J: TRBJ2-7
CDR3: CASSLSRDYEQYF; length: 13; size: -; V: TRBV7-8; J: TRBJ2-7
CDR3: CASSSSGTGVNEQYF; length: 15; size: -; V: TRBV5-1; J: TRBJ2-7
CDR3: CASSLEGLAGTYEQYF; length: 16; size: -; V: TRBV11-3; J: TRBJ2-7
CDR3: CASSRGGAGQDEQYF; length: 15; size: -; V: TRBV14; J: TRBJ2-7
CDR3: CASSDRELRGYTF; length: 13; size: once; V: TRBV9; J: TRBJ1-2
CDR3: CASSATGNSPLHF; length: 13; size: -; V: TRBV9; J: TRBJ1-6
CDR3: CSVATEGTVRHEQYF; length: 15; size: -; V: TRBV29-1; J: TRBJ2-7
CDR3: CASSRREGRAYEQYF; length: 15; size: -; V: TRBV7-9; J: TRBJ2-7
CDR3: CASSLSPSETQYF; length: 13; size: -; V: TRBV5-1; J: TRBJ2-5
CDR3: CASRGLAGEETQYF; length: 14; size: -; V: TRBV10-2; J: TRBJ2-5
CDR3: CASSSGDGYTF; length: 11; size: -; V: TRBV7-9; J: TRBJ1-2
CDR3: CASSLGGGYQETQYF; length: 15; size: -; V: TRBV5-1; J: TRBJ2-5
CDR3: CASSTYSARGGAKTGELFF; length: 19; size: -; V: TRBV5-4; J: TRBJ2-2
CDR3: CASKAQTGVRYGYTF; length: 15; size: -; V: TRBV6-1; J: TRBJ1-2
CDR3: CASSEFYEQYF; length: 11; size: -; V: TRBV2; J: TRBJ2-7
CDR3: CASSGQALNYGYTF; length: 14; size: -; V: TRBV19; J: TRBJ1-2
CDR3: CASSVGVDNQPQHF; length: 14; size: -; V: TRBV9; J: TRBJ1-5
CDR3: CASSYRSGANVLTF; length: 14; size: -; V: TRBV6-5; J: TRBJ2-6
CDR3: CASRETSGELETQYF; length: 15; size: -; V: TRBV2; J: TRBJ2-5
CDR3: CASSPARDGGHYGYTF; length: 16; size: -; V: TRBV11-2; J: TRBJ1-2
CDR3: CASSRTGMGDYTF; length: 13; size: -; V: TRBV2; J: TRBJ1-2
CDR3: CASSRQGGNYGYTF; length: 14; size: -; V: TRBV2; J: TRBJ1-2
CDR3: CASNNRERSNSPLHF; length: 15; size: -; V: TRBV11-1; J: TRBJ1-6
CDR3: CAGQMGSNQPQHF; length: 13; size: -; V: TRBV10-3; J: TRBJ1-5
CDR3: CASSLDGGLAANTGELFF; length: 18; size: -; V: TRBV11-3; J: TRBJ2-2
CDR3: CASSLTNEQFF; length: 11; size: -; V: TRBV5-6; J: TRBJ2-1
CDR3: CASSLRGVQETQYF; length: 14; size: -; V: TRBV7-2; J: TRBJ2-5
CDR3: CASSLLGLAGGGEQFF; length: 16; size: -; V: TRBV7-2; J: TRBJ2-1
CDR3: CSVVETANTGELFF; length: 14; size: -; V: TRBV29-1; J: TRBJ2-2
CDR3: CASSFAGTDEKLFF; length: 14; size: -; V: TRBV5-1; J: TRBJ1-4
CDR3: CASSSREAGALEYF; length: 14; size: -; V: TRBV7-9; J: TRBJ2-7
CDR3: CASSPQGVRGYTF; length: 13; size: -; V: TRBV19; J: TRBJ1-2
CDR3: CASSFNRVGSYEQYF; length: 15; size: -; V: TRBV7-9; J: TRBJ2-7
CDR3: CSVEPTGSYTEAFF; length: 14; size: few; V: TRBV29-1; J: TRBJ1-1
CDR3: CASSAGTFQETQYF; length: 14; size: -; V: TRBV9; J: TRBJ2-5
CDR3: CSAGTGYGYTF; length: 11; size: -; V: TRBV29-1; J: TRBJ1-2
CDR3: CASSIRDRGYNSPLHF; length: 16; size: -; V: TRBV19; J: TRBJ1-6
CDR3: CASSIGGVSGNTIYF; length: 15; size: -; V: TRBV19; J: TRBJ1-3
CDR3: CASSQTYISFDYEQYF; length: 16; size: -; V: TRBV23-1; J: TRBJ2-7
CDR3: CASSFEFSSYNEQFF; length: 15; size: -; V: TRBV5-6; J: TRBJ2-1
CDR3: CASSLGLNTGELFF; length: 14; size: -; V: TRBV7-3; J: TRBJ2-2
CDR3: CATSRGEAGGSTDTQYF; length: 17; size: -; V: TRBV15; J: TRBJ2-3
CDR3: CASSARQPPNTEAFF; length: 15; size: -; V: TRBV18; J: TRBJ1-1
CDR3: CASSYFTNTGELFF; length: 14; size: -; V: TRBV7-2; J: TRBJ2-2
CDR3: CASSSGQVMNTEAFF; length: 15; size: -; V: TRBV11-2; J: TRBJ1-1
CDR3: CSVERDRANYGYTF; length: 14; size: few; V: TRBV29-1; J: TRBJ1-2
CDR3: CASSMTGGAYGYTF; length: 14; size: -; V: TRBV19; J: TRBJ1-2
CDR3: CASSLAGGYTEAFF; length: 14; size: few; V: TRBV5-1; J: TRBJ1-1
CDR3: CASSSGTANTGELFF; length: 15; size: -; V: TRBV5-4; J: TRBJ2-2
CDR3: CASSVPGGHPTYGYTF; length: 16; size: -; V: TRBV9; J: TRBJ1-2
CDR3: CASSESWVSGANVLTF; length: 16; size: -; V: TRBV6-4; J: TRBJ2-6